This T cell receptor (beta chain) was recorded in a study of PD-1 blockade in mismatch repair-deficient tumors (dated by TCRdb to 2016 to 2017). Concerning the study at large: The trial enrolled roughly 83 consecutive patients with roughly twelve mismatch repair-deficient cancer types between September 2013 and late 2016, all previously treated and progressing. Tumor-associated T cell clones in the peripheral blood of patients responding to PD-1 blockade were tracked using deep sequencing of TCR CDR3 regions.

Mismatch repair deficiency was established in every enrolled patient by polymerase chain reaction or immunohistochemistry. A few patients who responded to pembrolizumab therapy underwent TCR sequencing. The phase II trial prospectively tested pembrolizumab PD-1 blockade in advanced mismatch repair-deficient cancers regardless of tissue of origin. Peripheral blood T cell samples were serially collected before and at multiple times after PD-1 blockade was started. The timing of each blood sample was reported as weeks after the first dose of pembrolizumab. In the case of this clone: The antigen this receptor binds is unknown. No base quality values were provided; no much bigger clone lies one nucleotide off.

Library prep was done by the immunoSEQ multiplex PCR assay. This immuneACCESS table, as held by TCRdb, lists in-frame sequences with V and J called but not all clones. Of the missing ones, under half trace to an unresolved V gene in checked studies; the others have no known cause. This sample gives some 66,000 clones in total; approximately 89% of them show up just once. Approximately 13% of the sample lies in the top ten. What the research found in general, with its limitations: After pembrolizumab, tumor-resident clones, which were often undetectable in blood before treatment, expanded rapidly and then contracted, generally ahead of radiologic responses.

The sequence was obtained from an adult with mismatch repair-deficient cancer. Source: peripheral blood, taken 52 weeks after starting pembrolizumab.

This receptor carries the CDR3 CASSRGQGNTGELFF. In nucleotides, the sequence is TGTGCCAGCAGCCGCGGACAGGGGAACACCGGGGAGCTGTTTTTT. The chain employs TRBV6-6 and TRBJ2-2; 8 central bases correspond to TRBD1. From V the trimming removes 6 bases and from J it removes 1 base, while the gene matches leave 4 bases of the junction unaccounted for. Reading the germline V gene (reference sequence) gives CDR1 MNHNY and CDR2 SVGAGI. The CDR3 runs 15 amino acids, cysteine and phenylalanine included. Of all the DNA, just the CDR3 is kept, 45 bases in frame from base 1.